This TCR beta chain is from a study of tumor and adjacent non-tumor tissue in lung cancer. A modified ARM-PCR protocol with three rounds of nested PCR amplified TCRbeta. Via MiXCR, TCRdb re-called the multiplex PCR reads, giving one row per CDR3 protein. Of about 90,000 distinct CDR3 sequences in the sample, roughly two thirds were seen once. Concerning this clonotype: Its antigen is as yet unknown. Relative to the germline gene, one junction end is altered; a read error may explain this.

RNA was extracted from bulk tissue without any cell sorting. Notes on the study in general: Tumor tissue had significantly higher TCR diversity than normal lung.

The CDR3 extends over 15 amino acids. This clonotype originated in a man in his 70s with non-small cell lung cancer. The source material was lung tumor tissue. This sequence joins TRBV12-3 or TRBV12-4 and TRBJ1-4; weak D call: TRBD1 (5 bases). The CDR3: CANSSPRWGDEKLFF. CDR3 nucleotide sequence: TGTGCCAACAGTTCCCCGCGGTGGGGCGATGAAAAACTGTTTTTT.